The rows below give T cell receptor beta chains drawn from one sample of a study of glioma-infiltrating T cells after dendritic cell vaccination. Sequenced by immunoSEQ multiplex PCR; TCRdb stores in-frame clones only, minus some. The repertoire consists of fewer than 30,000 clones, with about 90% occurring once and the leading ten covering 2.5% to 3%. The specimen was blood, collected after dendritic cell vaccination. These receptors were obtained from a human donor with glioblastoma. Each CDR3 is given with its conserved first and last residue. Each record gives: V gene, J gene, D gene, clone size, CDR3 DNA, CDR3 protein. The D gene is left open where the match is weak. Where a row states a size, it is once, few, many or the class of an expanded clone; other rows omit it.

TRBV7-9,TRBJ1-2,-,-,TGTGCCAGCAGCCCAGGCGGGGGCTATGGCTACACCTTC,CASSPGGGYGYTF
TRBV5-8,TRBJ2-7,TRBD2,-,TGTGCCAGCAGCTTGGTGGGGGGACTAGTCGGCTACGAGCAGTACTTC,CASSLVGGLVGYEQYF
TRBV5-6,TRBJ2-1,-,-,TGTGCCAGCAGCTCGGTAGGGACCCACTCAGGGGATGAGCAGTTCTTC,CASSSVGTHSGDEQFF
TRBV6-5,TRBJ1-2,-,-,TGTGCCAGCAGCCCGGGGAACAGCCCCTATGGCTACACCTTC,CASSPGNSPYGYTF
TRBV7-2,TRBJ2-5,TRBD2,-,TGTGCCACCAATCTAGCGGGGGGGCCACAAGAGACCCAGTACTTC,CATNLAGGPQETQYF
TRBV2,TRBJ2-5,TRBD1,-,TGTGCCAGCAGTCGGCCGGGACAGGGTAAAGAGACCCAGTACTTC,CASSRPGQGKETQYF
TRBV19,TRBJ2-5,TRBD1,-,TGTGCCAGTAGCCCAGGGGGCGGAGAGACCCAGTACTTC,CASSPGGGETQYF
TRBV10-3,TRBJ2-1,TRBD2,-,TGTGCCATCAGTGGGCGGCGGGAGCTAGGGAATGAGCAGTTCTTC,CAISGRRELGNEQFF
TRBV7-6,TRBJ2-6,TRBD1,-,TGTGCCAGCACCCCGACAGGGGGGAGCTCTGGGGCCAACGTCCTGACTTTC,CASTPTGGSSGANVLTF
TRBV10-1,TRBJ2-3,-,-,TGCGCCAGCAGTGAGGCAGGGAGCACAGATACGCAGTATTTT,CASSEAGSTDTQYF
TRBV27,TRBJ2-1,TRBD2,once,TGTGCCAGCAGCCTAACGGGAGGCGGGGGGACGAATGAGCAGTTCTTC,CASSLTGGGGTNEQFF
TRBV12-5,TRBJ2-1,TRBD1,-,TGTGCTAGTGGTTTACAGGGGCAAACCTACAATGAGCAGTTCTTC,CASGLQGQTYNEQFF
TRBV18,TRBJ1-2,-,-,TGTGCCACCTCGGACAATAACTATGGCTACACCTTC,CATSDNNYGYTF
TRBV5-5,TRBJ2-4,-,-,TGTGCCAGCAGCTTGGATCTGGCAGGGTCTCAGTACTTC,CASSLDLAGSQYF
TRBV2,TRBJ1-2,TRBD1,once,TGTGCCAGCAGAAGGACAGGGTACACTAACTATGGCTACACCTTC,CASRRTGYTNYGYTF
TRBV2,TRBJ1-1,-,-,TGTGCCAGCAACCCCCGGGGGAGCGGAGGGACTGAAGCTTTCTTT,CASNPRGSGGTEAFF
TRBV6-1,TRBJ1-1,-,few,TGTGCCAGCAGTCGACTACAGGGGAACACTGAAGCTTTCTTT,CASSRLQGNTEAFF
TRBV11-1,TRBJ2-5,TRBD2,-,TGTGCCAGCAGCCCCTGGACTAGCGGAGAAGAGACCCAGTACTTC,CASSPWTSGEETQYF
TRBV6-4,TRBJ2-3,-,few,TGTGCCAGCAGTGACGACGAGGACACAGATACGCAGTATTTT,CASSDDEDTDTQYF
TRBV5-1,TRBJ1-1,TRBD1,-,TGCGCCAGCAGCTTCGGCACCGGGACAGGGGGCACTGAAGCTTTCTTT,CASSFGTGTGGTEAFF
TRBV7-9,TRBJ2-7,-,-,TGTGCCAGCAGAAAAGACACGACCTACGAGCAGTACTTC,CASRKDTTYEQYF
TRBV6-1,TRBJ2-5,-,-,TGTGCCAGCGATAACCCAGGGACCCAGTACTTC,CASDNPGTQYF
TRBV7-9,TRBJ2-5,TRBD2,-,TGTGCCAGCAGCCCCATAGCGGGGGTCCAAGAGACCCAGTACTTC,CASSPIAGVQETQYF
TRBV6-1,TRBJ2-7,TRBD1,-,TGTGCCAGCAGTGAAGAGGCAGGGGGCTACGAGCAGTACTTC,CASSEEAGGYEQYF
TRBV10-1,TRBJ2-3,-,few,TGCGCCAGCAGTTTTCTCGTTGTCGATACGCAGTATTTT,CASSFLVVDTQYF
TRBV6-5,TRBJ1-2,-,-,TGTGCCAGCAGGCCGACAGTAAACTATGGCTACACCTTC,CASRPTVNYGYTF
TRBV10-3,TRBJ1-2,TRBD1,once,TGTGCCATCAGTGTTGGACAGGGCTATGGCTACACCTTC,CAISVGQGYGYTF
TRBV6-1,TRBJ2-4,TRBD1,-,TGTGCCAGCAGTGAAGAGAAGTGGGGACAGGGGGCGGCCAAAAACATTCAGTACTTC,CASSEEKWGQGAAKNIQYF
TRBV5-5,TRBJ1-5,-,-,TGTGCCAGCAGCTCTGGACAGCGCGTAGGACAGCCCCAGCATTTT,CASSSGQRVGQPQHF
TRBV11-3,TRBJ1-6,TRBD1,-,TGTGCCAGCAGCCCGCGACAGGGAACCTATAATTCACCCCTCCACTTT,CASSPRQGTYNSPLHF
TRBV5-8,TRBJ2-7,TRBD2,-,TGTGCCAGCAGCCTTTCCCTGACTAGCGGGGGGTTCTACGAGCAGTACTTC,CASSLSLTSGGFYEQYF
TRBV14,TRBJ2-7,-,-,TGTGCCAGCAGCCACCGACCGGAGCCCTACGAGCAGTACTTC,CASSHRPEPYEQYF
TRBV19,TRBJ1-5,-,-,TGTGCCAGTAGTATACAGAATGCAGTCAATCAGCCCCAGCATTTT,CASSIQNAVNQPQHF